The text below deals with one T cell receptor (beta chain). Its matching antigen is unknown. This sample stems from a study of cytomegalovirus exposure and HLA in healthy donors. General study results and limits: When a later analysis compared HLA-associated TCR beta chains with equally common others, the HLA-associated chains turned out to be more clonally expanded and to have lower generation probabilities. The study carried out a later analysis of TCR beta sequences. It associated 15,000 to 20,000 of them with specific HLA alleles at a false discovery rate of 0.05. Analyzed later, most CMV-associated TCR beta chains appeared HLA-restricted.

V shed 1 base and J shed 0 bases, with 12 bases lying between them. The V gene's germline CDR1 is MGHRA and CDR2 YSYEKL. The CDR3 contains 17 residues. Primers for the PCR totalled 60 Vbeta and 13 Jbeta. Clones were sequenced by immunoSEQ multiplex PCR, and TCRdb holds only the in-frame ones, with some missing. The sample records 100,000 to 150,000 clones, roughly 81% being singletons. This receptor was obtained from a woman aged 25 to 45 in good health and CMV-seronegative. Material for sequencing was PBMCs. This chain joins TRBV4-1 and TRBJ1-4; D remains unclear. In DNA, the CDR3 is TGCGCCAGCAGCCAAGCCCGCGGGAGGGCAACTAATGAAAAACTGTTTTTT. Amino acids: CASSQARGRATNEKLFF.